This T cell receptor beta chain came from a study of blood T cell repertoires in COVID-19. Study as a whole: Acute-phase and convalescent COVID-19 samples originated in the United States, Italy and Spain. PBMCs, B-cell-depleted T cells, or T cells were the source of the cDNA or gDNA that made up the material.

The V gene's germline CDR1 is LNHNV and CDR2 YYDKDF (reference sequence). CDR3 size: 15 residues. V was cut by 3 bases and J by 5 bases, with 14 bases left in between. Under the authors' procedure: Nucleated cell counts were estimated from reference gene primer amplification. TCRdb's copy holds only in-frame clones and misses some; the assay was immunoSEQ multiplex PCR. V and J calls and clone size are those listed in that table; D and trimming were worked out from the DNA. The sample yields roughly 220,000 clones, less than 90% seen once. Sequenced sample: peripheral blood. This sequence joins TRBV15 and TRBJ2-1; weak D call: TRBD2 (7 bases). The TCR sequence derives from a man aged 25 to 40 with active or convalescent COVID-19. CDR3 DNA sequence: TGTGCCACCAGCAGCACAGGGAGGGGTGACAATGAGCAGTTCTTC. It is translated as CATSSTGRGDNEQFF. Full variable domain (outside the CDR3, taken from reference TRBV15 and TRBJ2-1): DAMVIQNPRYQVTQFGKPVTLSCSQTLNHNVMYWYQQKSSQAPKLLFHYYDKDFNNEADTPDNFQSRRPNTSFCFLDIRSPGLGDTAMYLCATSSTGRGDNEQFFGPGTRLTVL.